Included here is one T cell receptor beta chain sequence, with context. Across 24 US areas, participants ranged in age from about 18 to 90 years. Allocation to cohorts depended on clinical history reported by the participants. Per germline, CDR1 LNHDA and CDR2 SQIVND (reference sequence). The CDR3 contains 16 residues. The V and J ends lost 5 bases and 2 bases, in that order; junction bases with no gene match: 10. These data originate in a study of blood T cell repertoires in COVID-19. Looking at the study overall: T cells, B-cell-depleted T cells, or PBMCs supplied cDNA or gDNA.

Source study methods: Amplification of reference gene primers provided the estimated nucleated cell counts. Libraries were prepared by immunoSEQ multiplex PCR; TCRdb keeps only in-frame clonotypes and omits some of them. That table furnishes V, J and clone size, whereas the DNA furnished D and trimming. The sample consists of 220,000 or so clones, 85% to 90% of them appearing once. This sequence joins TRBV19 and TRBJ2-3; 7 bases are a match to TRBD1. This TCR was recovered from a woman aged 18-35 years in a cohort exposed to, infected with or recovered from COVID-19 (not recorded which). The specimen sequenced was PBMCs or T cells enriched from blood (not recorded which). CDR3: CASSYDGTVLTDTQYF. The DNA of the CDR3 is TGTGCCAGTAGTTACGACGGGACAGTGCTCACAGATACGCAGTATTTT.